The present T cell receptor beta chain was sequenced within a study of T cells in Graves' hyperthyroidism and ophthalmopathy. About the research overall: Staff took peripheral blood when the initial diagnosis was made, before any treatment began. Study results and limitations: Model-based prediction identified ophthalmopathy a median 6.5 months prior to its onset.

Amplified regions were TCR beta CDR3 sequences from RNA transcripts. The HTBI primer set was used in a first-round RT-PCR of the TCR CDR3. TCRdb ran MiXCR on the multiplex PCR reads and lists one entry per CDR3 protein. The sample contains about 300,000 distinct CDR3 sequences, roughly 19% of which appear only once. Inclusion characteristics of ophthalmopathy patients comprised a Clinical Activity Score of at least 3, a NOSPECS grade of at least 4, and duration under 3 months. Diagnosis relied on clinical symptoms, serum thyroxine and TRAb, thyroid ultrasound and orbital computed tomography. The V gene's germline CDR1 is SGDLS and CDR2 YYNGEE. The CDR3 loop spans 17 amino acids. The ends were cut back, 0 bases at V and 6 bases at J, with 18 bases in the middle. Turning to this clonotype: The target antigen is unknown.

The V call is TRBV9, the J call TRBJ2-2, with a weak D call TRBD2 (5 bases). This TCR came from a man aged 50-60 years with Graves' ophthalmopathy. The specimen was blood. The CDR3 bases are TGTGCCAGCAGCGTAGATTTAAGAGGGAGTGGAGCCGGGGAGCTGTTTTTT. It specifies CASSVDLRGSGAGELFF.